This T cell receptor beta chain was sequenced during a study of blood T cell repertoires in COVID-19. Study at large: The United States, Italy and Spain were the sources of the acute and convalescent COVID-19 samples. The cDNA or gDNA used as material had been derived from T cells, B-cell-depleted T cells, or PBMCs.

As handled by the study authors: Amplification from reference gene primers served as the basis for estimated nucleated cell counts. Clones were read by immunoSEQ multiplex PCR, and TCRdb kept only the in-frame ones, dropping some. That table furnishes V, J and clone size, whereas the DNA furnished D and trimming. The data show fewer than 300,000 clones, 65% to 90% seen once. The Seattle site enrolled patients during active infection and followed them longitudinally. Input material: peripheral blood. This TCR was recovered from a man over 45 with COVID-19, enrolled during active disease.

The CDR3 region is CASSAGSGTTEAFF. The DNA for the CDR3 is TGTGCCAGCAGTGCAGGGTCGGGTACGACTGAAGCTTTCTTT. This sequence joins TRBV2 and TRBJ1-1; TRBD1 is a possible D gene (5 bases). Germline V gives CDR1 SNHLY, CDR2 FYNNEI. V gave up 4 bases and J gave up 5 bases, with 14 bases separating them. The CDR3 totals 14 residues.